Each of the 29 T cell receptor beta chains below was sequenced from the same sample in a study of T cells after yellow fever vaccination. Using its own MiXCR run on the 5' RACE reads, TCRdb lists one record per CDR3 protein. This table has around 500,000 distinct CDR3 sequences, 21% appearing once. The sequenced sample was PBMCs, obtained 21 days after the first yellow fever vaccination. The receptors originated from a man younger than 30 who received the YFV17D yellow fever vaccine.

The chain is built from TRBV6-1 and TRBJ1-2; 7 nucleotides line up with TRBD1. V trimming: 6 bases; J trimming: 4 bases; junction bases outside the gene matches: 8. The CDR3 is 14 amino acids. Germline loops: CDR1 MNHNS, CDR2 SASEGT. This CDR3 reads CASSDRDLAYGYTF. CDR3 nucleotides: TGTGCCAGCAGCGACAGGGATTTGGCCTATGGCTACACCTTC.

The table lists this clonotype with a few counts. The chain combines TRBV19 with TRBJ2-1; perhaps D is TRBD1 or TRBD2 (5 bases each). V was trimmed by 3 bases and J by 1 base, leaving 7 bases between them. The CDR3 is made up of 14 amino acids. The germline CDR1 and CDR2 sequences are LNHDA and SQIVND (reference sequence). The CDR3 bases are TGTGCCAGTAGTATGGGGGAATCCTACAATGAGCAGTTCTTC. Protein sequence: CASSMGESYNEQFF.

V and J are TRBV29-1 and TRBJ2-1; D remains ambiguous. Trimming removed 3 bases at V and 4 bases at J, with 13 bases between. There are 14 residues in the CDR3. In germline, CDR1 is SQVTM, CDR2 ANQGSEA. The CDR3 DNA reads TGCAGCGTTGATGGTAGGTCAGCTTACAATGAGCAGTTCTTC. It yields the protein CSVDGRSAYNEQFF.

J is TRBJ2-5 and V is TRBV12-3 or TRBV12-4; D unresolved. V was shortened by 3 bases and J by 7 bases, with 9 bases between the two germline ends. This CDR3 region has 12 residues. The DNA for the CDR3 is TGTGCCAGCAGTTTTCTGGGGTCGACCCAGTACTTC. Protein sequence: CASSFLGSTQYF.

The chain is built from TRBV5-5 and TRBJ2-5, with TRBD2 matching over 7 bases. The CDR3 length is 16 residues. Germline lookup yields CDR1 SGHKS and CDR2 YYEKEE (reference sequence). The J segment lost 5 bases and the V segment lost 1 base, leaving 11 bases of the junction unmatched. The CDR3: CASSLYAAGLGETQYF. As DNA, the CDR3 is TGTGCCAGCAGCTTGTATGCAGCGGGATTGGGGGAGACCCAGTACTTC.

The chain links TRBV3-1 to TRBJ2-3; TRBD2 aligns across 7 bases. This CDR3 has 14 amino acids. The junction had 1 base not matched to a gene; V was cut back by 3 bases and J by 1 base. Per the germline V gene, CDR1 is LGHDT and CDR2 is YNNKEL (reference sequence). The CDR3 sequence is CASSQSGGTDTQYF. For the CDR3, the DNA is TGTGCCAGCAGCCAGAGCGGGGGCACAGATACGCAGTATTTT.

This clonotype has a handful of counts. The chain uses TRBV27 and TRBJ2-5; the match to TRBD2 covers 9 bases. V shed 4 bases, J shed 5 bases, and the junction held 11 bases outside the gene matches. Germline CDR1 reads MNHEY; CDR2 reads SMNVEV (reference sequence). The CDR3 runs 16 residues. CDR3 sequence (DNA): TGTGCCAGCAGTTATCGGCGGGGGGGTACGGGTGAGACCCAGTACTTC. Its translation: CASSYRRGGTGETQYF.

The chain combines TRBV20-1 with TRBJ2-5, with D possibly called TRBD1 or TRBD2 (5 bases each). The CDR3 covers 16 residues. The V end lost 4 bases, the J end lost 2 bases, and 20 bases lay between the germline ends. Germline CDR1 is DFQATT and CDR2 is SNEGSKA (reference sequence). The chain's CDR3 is CSAITGTAGDQETQYF. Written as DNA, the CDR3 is TGCAGTGCTATTACCGGGACCGCTGGAGATCAAGAGACCCAGTACTTC.

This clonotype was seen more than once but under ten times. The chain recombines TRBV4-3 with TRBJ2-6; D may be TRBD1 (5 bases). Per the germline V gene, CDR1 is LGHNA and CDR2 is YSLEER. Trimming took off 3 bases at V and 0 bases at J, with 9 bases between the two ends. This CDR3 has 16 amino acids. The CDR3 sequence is CASSHTTGSGANVLTF. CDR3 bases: TGCGCCAGCAGCCATACTACAGGCTCTGGGGCCAACGTCCTGACTTTC.

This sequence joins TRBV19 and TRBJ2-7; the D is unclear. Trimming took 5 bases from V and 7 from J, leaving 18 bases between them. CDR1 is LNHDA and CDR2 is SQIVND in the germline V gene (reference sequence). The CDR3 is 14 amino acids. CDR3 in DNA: TGTGCCAGTAGTGTCGGACCCGGTCCGTGGGAGCAGTACTTC. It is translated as CASSVGPGPWEQYF.

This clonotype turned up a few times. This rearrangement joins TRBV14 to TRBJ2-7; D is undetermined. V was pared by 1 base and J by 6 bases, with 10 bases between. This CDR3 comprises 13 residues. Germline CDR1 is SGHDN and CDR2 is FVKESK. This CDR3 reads CASSQGRRSEQYV. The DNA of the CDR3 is TGTGCCAGCAGCCAAGGTCGCAGGAGCGAGCAGTACGTC.

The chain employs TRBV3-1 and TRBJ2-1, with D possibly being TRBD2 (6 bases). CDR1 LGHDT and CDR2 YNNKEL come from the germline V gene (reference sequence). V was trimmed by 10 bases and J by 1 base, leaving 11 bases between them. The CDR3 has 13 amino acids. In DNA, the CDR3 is TGTGCCACCTATGCGGGGTCCTACAATGAGCAGTTCTTC. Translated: CATYAGSYNEQFF.

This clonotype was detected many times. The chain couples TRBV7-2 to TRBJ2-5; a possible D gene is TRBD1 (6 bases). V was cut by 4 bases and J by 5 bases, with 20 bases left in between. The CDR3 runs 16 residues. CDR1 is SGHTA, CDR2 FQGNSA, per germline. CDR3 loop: CASSYSSRGQGETQYF. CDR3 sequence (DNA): TGTGCCAGCAGCTATAGCAGTAGGGGCCAGGGGGAGACCCAGTACTTC.

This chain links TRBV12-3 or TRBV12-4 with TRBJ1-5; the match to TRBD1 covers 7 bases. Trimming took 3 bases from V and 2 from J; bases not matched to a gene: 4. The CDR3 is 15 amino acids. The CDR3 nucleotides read TGTGCCAGCAGTTTGACAGGGACGCGCAATCAGCCCCAGCATTTT. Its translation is CASSLTGTRNQPQHF.

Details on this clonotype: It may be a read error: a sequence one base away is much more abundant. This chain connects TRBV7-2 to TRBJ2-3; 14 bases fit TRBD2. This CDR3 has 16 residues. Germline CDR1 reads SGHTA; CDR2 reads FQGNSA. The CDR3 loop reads CASSLTSGGGTDTRYF. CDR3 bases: TGTGCCAGCAGCCTGACTAGCGGGGGGGGCACAGATACGCGGTATTTT.

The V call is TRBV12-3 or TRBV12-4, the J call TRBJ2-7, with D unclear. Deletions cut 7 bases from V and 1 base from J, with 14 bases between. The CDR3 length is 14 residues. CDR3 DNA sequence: TGTGCCAGCACTCCGGCAGTACCTTCCTACGAGCAGTACTTC. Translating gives CASTPAVPSYEQYF.

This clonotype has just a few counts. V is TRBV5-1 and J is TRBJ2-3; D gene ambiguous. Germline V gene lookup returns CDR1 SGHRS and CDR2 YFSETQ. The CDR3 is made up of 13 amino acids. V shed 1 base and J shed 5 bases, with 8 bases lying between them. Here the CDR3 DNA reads TGCGCCAGCAGCTTGATCGGCGGAGATACGCAGTATTTT. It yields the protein CASSLIGGDTQYF.

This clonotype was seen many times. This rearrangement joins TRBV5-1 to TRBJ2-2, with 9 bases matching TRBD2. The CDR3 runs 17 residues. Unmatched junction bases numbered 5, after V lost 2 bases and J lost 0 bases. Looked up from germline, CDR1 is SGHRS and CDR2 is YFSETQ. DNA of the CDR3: TGCGCCAGCAGCTTCCTAGCGGGGTATTCGAACACCGGGGAGCTGTTTTTT. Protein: CASSFLAGYSNTGELFF. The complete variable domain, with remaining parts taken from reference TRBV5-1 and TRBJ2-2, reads KAGVTQTPRYLIKTRGQQVTLSCSPISGHRSVSWYQQTPGQGLQFLFEYFSETQRNKGNFPGRFSGRQFSNSRSEMNVSTLELGDSALYLCASSFLAGYSNTGELFFGEGSRLTVL.

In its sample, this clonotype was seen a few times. The chain's CDR3 is CASSHLRGHYYEQYV. CDR3 nucleotides: TGCGCCAGCAGCCACCTAAGGGGTCACTACTACGAGCAGTACGTC. The chain links TRBV4-3 to TRBJ2-7; TRBD1 is a possible D gene (5 bases). The CDR3 is 15 amino acids. Trimming pared 3 bases from V and 3 bases from J, leaving 15 bases between. CDR1 LGHNA and CDR2 YSLEER come from the germline V gene.

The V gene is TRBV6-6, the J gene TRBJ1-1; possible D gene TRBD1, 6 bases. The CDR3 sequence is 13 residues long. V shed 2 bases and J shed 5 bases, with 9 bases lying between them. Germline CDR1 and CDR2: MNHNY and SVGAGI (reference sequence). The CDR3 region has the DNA TGTGCCAGCAGTTACCCGAGGGGGACTGAAGCTTTCTTT. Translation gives CASSYPRGTEAFF.

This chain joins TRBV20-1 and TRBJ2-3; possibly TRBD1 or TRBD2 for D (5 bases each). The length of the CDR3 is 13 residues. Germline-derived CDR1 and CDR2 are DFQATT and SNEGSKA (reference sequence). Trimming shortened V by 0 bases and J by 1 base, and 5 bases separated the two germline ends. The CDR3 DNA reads TGCAGTGCTAGAGAGGGGGGCACAGATACGCAGTATTTT. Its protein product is CSAREGGTDTQYF.

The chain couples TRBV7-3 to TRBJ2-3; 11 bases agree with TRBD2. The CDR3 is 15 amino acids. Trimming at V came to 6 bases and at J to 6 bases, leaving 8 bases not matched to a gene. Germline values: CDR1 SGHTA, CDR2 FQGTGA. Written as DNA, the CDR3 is TGTGCCAGCAGTCTTAGCGGGGGGGCTTTTGATACGCAGTATTTT. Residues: CASSLSGGAFDTQYF.

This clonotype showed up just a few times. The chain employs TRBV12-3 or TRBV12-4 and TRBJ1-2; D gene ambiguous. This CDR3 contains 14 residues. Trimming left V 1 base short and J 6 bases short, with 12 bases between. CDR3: CASSLVPGMDGYTF. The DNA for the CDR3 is TGTGCCAGCAGTTTAGTTCCGGGAATGGATGGCTACACCTTC.

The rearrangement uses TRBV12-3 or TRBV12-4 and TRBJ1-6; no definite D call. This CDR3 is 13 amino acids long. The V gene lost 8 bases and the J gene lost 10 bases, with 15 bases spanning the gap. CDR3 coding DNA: TGTGCCAGCCGTTACGGGTCGGACTCACCCCTCCACTTT. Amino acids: CASRYGSDSPLHF.

In DNA form, the CDR3 reads TGTGCCAGCAGCACCCCTCGAGCGGGGTATTCCGGTGAGCAGTTCTTC. Translating it yields CASSTPRAGYSGEQFF. This chain uses TRBV9 with TRBJ2-1; 7 nucleotides line up with TRBD2. Looked up from germline, CDR1 is SGDLS and CDR2 is YYNGEE. CDR3 size: 16 residues. Trimming cost V 4 bases and J 9 bases; bases outside gene matches: 16.

The CDR3 here is CASSFPRGVMKDTQYF. The CDR3 DNA reads as TGTGCCAGCAGCTTCCCCCGGGGGGTTATGAAAGATACGCAGTATTTT. This chain links TRBV13 with TRBJ2-3; TRBD2 agrees at 7 bases. V trimming: 3 bases; J trimming: 5 bases; junction bases outside the gene matches: 11. CDR3 length: 16 amino acids. The germline V gene encodes CDR1 PRHDT and CDR2 FYEKMQ (reference sequence).

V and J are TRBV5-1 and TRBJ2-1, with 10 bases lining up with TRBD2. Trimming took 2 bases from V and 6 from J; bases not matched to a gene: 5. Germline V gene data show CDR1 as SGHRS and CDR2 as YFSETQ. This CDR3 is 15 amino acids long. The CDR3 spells CASSFLAGGANEQFF. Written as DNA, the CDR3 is TGCGCCAGCAGCTTTTTAGCGGGGGGCGCCAATGAGCAGTTCTTC.

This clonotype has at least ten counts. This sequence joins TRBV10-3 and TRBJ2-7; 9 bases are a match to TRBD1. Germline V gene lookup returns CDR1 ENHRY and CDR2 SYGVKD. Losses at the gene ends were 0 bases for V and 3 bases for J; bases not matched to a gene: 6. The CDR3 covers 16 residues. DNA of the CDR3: TGTGCCATCAGTGAGTCGGACAGGGGAAGTGGCTACGAGCAGTACTTC. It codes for CAISESDRGSGYEQYF.

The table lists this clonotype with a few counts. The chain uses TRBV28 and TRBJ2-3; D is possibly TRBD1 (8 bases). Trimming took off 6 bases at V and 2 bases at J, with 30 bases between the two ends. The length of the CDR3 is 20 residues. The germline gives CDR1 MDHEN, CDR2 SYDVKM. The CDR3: CASRTPSGTGPSPPTDTQYF. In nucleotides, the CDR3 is TGTGCCAGCAGAACTCCGAGCGGGACAGGTCCCAGTCCCCCCACAGATACGCAGTATTTT.